The entry below gives a single T cell receptor (beta chain) sequence along with its context. Its antigen is unknown. Repertoires were generated with immunoSEQ multiplex PCR, while TCRdb's copy carries only in-frame clones and drops some. The repertoire consists of tens of thousands of clones, with roughly 80% occurring once and the leading ten covering 4.5% to 7.5%. This specimen belongs to a study of a mutant IDH1 vaccine in newly diagnosed glioma. Looked up from germline, CDR1 is SGHNT and CDR2 is YENEEA. Trimming shortened V by 9 bases and J by 3 bases, and 14 bases separated the two germline ends. CDR3 length: 13 amino acids. Time point meaning: week 11, during vaccination. Every vaccine dose comprised 300 ug of mutant IDH1 20-mer peptide plus topical imiquimod.

The sequences come from PBMCs, collected from a glioma patient whose treatment included an IDH1 peptide vaccine. This sequence was found in a man in his fifties or sixties with glioma. The chain employs TRBV11-3 and TRBJ2-5, with D perhaps assigned TRBD1 or TRBD2 (5 bases each). The CDR3 loop reads CASGMGPKETQYF. CDR3 sequence (DNA): TGTGCCAGTGGAATGGGACCGAAAGAGACCCAGTACTTC. Complete variable domain (other parts from reference TRBV11-3 and TRBJ2-5): EAGVVQSPRYKIIEKKQPVAFWCNPISGHNTLYWYLQNLGQGPELLIRYENEEAVDDSQLPKDRFSAERLKGVDSTLKIQPAELGDSAVYLCASGMGPKETQYFGPGTRLLVL.